This T cell receptor beta chain was documented in a study of T-cell memory formation after mild COVID-19. In the study overall: Across donors, TCR clusters were largely donor specific.

Each CDR3 protein gets one entry after TCRdb re-called the 5' RACE reads with MiXCR. The data show approximately 350,000 distinct CDR3 sequences, roughly 14% seen once. Worth noting for this clonotype: Its matching antigen is unknown.

The CDR3 length is 15 residues. The ends were cut back, 5 bases at V and 0 bases at J, with 11 bases in the middle. The germline V gene has CDR1 MNHEY and CDR2 SVGAGI. Study results and caveats: Day 15 to 85 contracting clones showed balanced CD4/CD8; later expanders leaned CD4+. Some responding clones appeared in pre-infection memory, suggesting cross-reactive memory joined.

Input material: PBMCs or a T cell subset sorted from them (not recorded which). The V and J genes are TRBV6-5 and TRBJ1-5, with D tentatively TRBD1 (5 bases). The source of this sequence is a man younger than 35 who had mild COVID-19 (a few samples of this study predate the infection). Cell type and time point are not known. The CDR3 loop reads CASSTTANSNQPQHF. The DNA of the CDR3 is TGTGCCAGCAGTACGACAGCAAATAGCAATCAGCCCCAGCATTTT.